This T cell receptor (beta chain) was documented in a study of OX40 agonist ivuxolimab in advanced cancers. Background on the study: Treatment received earlier with anti-PD-1, anti-PD-L1 or anti-CTLA-4 agents was allowed, and more than 30% had some. Study outcomes and limitations: Which antigen the expanded peripheral T cells recognized is unknown.

On this clone: What it recognizes is unknown.

Trimming took 0 bases from V and 3 from J, leaving 19 bases between them. The V gene's germline CDR1 is GTSNPN and CDR2 SVGIG (reference sequence). The CDR3 is made up of 17 amino acids. Data came from immunoSEQ multiplex PCR; TCRdb stores just in-frame clones and leaves some out. The sample carries about 80,000 clones, around 91% recorded once. The sequence was collected from an adult with an advanced solid tumor such as melanoma, head and neck, liver or kidney cancer. V is TRBV30 and J is TRBJ2-3; D ambiguous. The sequencing used CD4+ or CD8+ T cells sorted from blood, collected in a trial of the OX40 agonist ivuxolimab. The CDR3 here is CAWSVRYGPRITDTQYF. In DNA form, the CDR3 reads TGTGCCTGGAGTGTACGGTACGGCCCAAGGATTACAGATACGCAGTATTTT.